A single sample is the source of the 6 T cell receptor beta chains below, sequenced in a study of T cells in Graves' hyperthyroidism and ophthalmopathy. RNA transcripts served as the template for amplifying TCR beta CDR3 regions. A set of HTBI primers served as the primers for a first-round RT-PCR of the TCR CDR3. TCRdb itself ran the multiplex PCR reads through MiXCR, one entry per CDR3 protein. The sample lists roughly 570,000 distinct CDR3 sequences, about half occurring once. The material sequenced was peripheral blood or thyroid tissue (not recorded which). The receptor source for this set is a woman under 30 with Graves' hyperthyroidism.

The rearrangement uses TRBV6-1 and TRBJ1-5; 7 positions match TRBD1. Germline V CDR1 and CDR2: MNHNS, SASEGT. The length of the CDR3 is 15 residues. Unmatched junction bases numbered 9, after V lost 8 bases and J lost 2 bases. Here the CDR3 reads CASGNRGFGNQPQHF. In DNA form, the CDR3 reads TGTGCCAGCGGAAACAGGGGATTCGGCAATCAGCCCCAGCATTTT.

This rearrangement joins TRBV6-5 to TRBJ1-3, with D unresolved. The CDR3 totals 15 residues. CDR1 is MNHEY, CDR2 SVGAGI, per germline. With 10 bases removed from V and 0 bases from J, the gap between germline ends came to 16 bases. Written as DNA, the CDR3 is TGTGCCATCAGCCGGGAGGACCGCTCTGGAAACACCATATATTTT. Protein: CAISREDRSGNTIYF.

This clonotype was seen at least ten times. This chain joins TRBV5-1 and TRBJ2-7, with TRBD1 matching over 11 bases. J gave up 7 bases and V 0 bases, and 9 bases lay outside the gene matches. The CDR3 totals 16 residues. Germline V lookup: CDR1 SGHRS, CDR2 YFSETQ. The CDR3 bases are TGCGCCAGCAGCTTGGTAGGACAGGGGGCGCCGGGGGAGCAGTACTTC. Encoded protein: CASSLVGQGAPGEQYF.

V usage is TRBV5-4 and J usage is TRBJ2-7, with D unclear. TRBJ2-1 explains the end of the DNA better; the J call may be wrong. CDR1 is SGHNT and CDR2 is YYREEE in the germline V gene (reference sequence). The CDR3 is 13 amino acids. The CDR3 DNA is TGTGCCAGCAGCCCTACATGGGGCAATGAGCAGTTCTTC. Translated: CASSPTWGNEQFF.

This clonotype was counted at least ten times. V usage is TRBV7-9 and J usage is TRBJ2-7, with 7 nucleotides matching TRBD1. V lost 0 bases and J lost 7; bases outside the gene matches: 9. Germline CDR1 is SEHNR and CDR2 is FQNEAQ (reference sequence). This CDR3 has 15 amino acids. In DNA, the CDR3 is TGTGCCAGCAGCTTAGCGGCGACAGGGTATTGGGAGCAGTACTTC. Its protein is CASSLAATGYWEQYF.

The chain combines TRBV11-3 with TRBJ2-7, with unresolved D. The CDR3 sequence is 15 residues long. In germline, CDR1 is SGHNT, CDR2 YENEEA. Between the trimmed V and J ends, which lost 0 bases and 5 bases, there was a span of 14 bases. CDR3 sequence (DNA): TGTGCCAGCAGCTTAGACGGCCGGAGTATGAACGAGCAGTACTTC. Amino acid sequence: CASSLDGRSMNEQYF.